The 16 T cell receptor beta chains listed next were all sequenced from one sample in a study of blood T cells in healthy people across ages. Combining a sample-barcoded 5' primer with a J-beta primer mix, a second PCR ran for about 6 to 12 cycles. One entry per CDR3 protein, called by TCRdb with MiXCR from the 5' RACE reads. The sample has some 550,000 distinct CDR3 sequences, more than 45% seen once. Specimen: blood. The source of these receptors is a man aged 80 or over in good health.

The chain couples TRBV30 to TRBJ2-5, with TRBD1 as a possible D gene (6 bases). Germline assignment: CDR1 GTSNPN and CDR2 SVGIG (reference sequence). Trimming pared 3 bases from V and 2 bases from J, leaving 13 bases between. The CDR3 is 14 residues long. This CDR3 reads CAWRGGGPQETQYF. The CDR3 coding sequence is TGTGCCTGGAGGGGTGGGGGCCCACAAGAGACCCAGTACTTC.

This clonotype was picked up many times. As DNA, the CDR3 is TGTGCCAGCAGTCCCACTAGAGGGAGCACCGGGGAGCTGTTTTTT. Protein sequence: CASSPTRGSTGELFF. The chain links TRBV6-5 to TRBJ2-2, with D tentatively TRBD2 (5 bases). Germline V gene data show CDR1 as MNHEY and CDR2 as SVGAGI. CDR3 length: 15 amino acids. V was pared by 5 bases and J by 4 bases, with 14 bases between.

The sample holds a few counts of this clonotype. The chain is built from TRBV29-1 and TRBJ2-4; D perhaps matches TRBD2 (6 bases). The DNA end is more similar to TRBJ2-7, so the J call may be wrong. The CDR3 is 14 residues long. CDR1 is SQVTM and CDR2 is ANQGSEA in the germline V gene. CDR3 region: CSGRSGGPTAEQYF. CDR3 coding DNA: TGCAGCGGGCGGTCAGGAGGGCCTACCGCCGAGCAGTACTTC.

The chain recombines TRBV5-1 with TRBJ2-7, with 10 nucleotides matching TRBD1. Germline values: CDR1 SGHRS, CDR2 YFSETQ. V lost 0 bases and J lost 4; bases outside the gene matches: 4. The CDR3 is made up of 15 amino acids. CDR3 loop: CASSLAGTGEYEQYF. The CDR3 nucleotides read TGCGCCAGCAGCTTGGCCGGGACAGGGGAATACGAGCAGTACTTC. Together with reference TRBV5-1 and TRBJ2-7, the CDR3 gives the full variable domain: KAGVTQTPRYLIKTRGQQVTLSCSPISGHRSVSWYQQTPGQGLQFLFEYFSETQRNKGNFPGRFSGRQFSNSRSEMNVSTLELGDSALYLCASSLAGTGEYEQYFGPGTRLTVT.

Comment on this clonotype: An end of the junction differs from the germline gene, which may be a read error. This chain uses TRBV29-1 with TRBJ2-5, with D possibly matching TRBD1 (5 bases). CDR3 size: 14 residues. Germline V gene data show CDR1 as SQVTM and CDR2 as ANQGSEA. CDR3 in amino acids: CSVEDVRVWGTQYF. The CDR3 nucleotides are TGCAGCGTGGAAGATGTCAGGGTCTGGGGGACCCAGTACTTC.

The V call is TRBV18, the J call TRBJ1-4; D remains unclear. This CDR3 comprises 15 residues. Germline V gene lookup returns CDR1 KGHSH and CDR2 LQKENI. V was trimmed by 4 bases and J by 2 bases, leaving 11 bases between them. The CDR3 DNA follows: TGTGCCAGCTCACTTACAGCGACCACTAATGAAAAACTGTTTTTT. Its translation: CASSLTATTNEKLFF.

This chain connects TRBV29-1 to TRBJ2-7; D may correspond to TRBD1 or TRBD2 (6 bases each). The DNA end is a closer match to TRBJ2-5, so the J assignment may be wrong. From germline, CDR1 is SQVTM and CDR2 ANQGSEA. The CDR3 length is 13 residues. CDR3 amino acids: CSVDGGLEKTQYF. CDR3 nucleotide sequence: TGCAGCGTTGATGGGGGGCTCGAAAAGACCCAGTACTTC.

The chain uses TRBV4-2 and TRBJ2-1; the match to TRBD2 covers 12 bases. The junction had 7 bases not matched to a gene; V was cut back by 2 bases and J by 5 bases. CDR3 size: 17 residues. Germline-derived CDR1 and CDR2 are LGHNA and YNFKEQ. This CDR3 reads CASSQSSGGAYNNEQFF. The CDR3 DNA reads TGTGCCAGCAGCCAATCTAGCGGGGGGGCGTATAACAATGAGCAGTTCTTC.

The chain couples TRBV28 to TRBJ2-7; TRBD2 aligns across 9 bases. CDR1 is MDHEN and CDR2 is SYDVKM in the germline V gene. This CDR3 contains 15 residues. V was pared by 5 bases and J by 3 bases, with 8 bases of the junction left unmatched. CDR3 amino acids: CASSQLLAGSYEQYF. CDR3 nucleotides: TGTGCCAGCAGTCAACTCCTAGCGGGGAGCTACGAGCAGTACTTC.

V gene TRBV13 combines with J gene TRBJ1-1; a possible D gene is TRBD1 (6 bases). The CDR3 is 14 amino acids. V was trimmed by 3 bases and J by 0 bases, leaving 8 bases between them. CDR1 is PRHDT, CDR2 FYEKMQ, per germline (reference sequence). In DNA, the CDR3 is TGTGCCAGCAGCTTTGGGACAATGAACACTGAAGCTTTCTTT. It encodes CASSFGTMNTEAFF.

V and J are TRBV21-1 and TRBJ1-2; the DNA was not compared with TRBD1, the D call given in the table. TRBV21-1 is a documented pseudogene. This CDR3 is built from 17 residues. The CDR3 DNA sequence: TGTGCCAGCAGCTCCCCCTCACCGGGACAGGAGGACTATGGCTACACCTTC. Amino acids: CASSSPSPGQEDYGYTF.

This clonotype was found a few times. V is TRBV11-2 and J is TRBJ1-4; TRBD1 matches 7 bases. The germline V gene encodes CDR1 SGHAT and CDR2 FQNNGV. Losses at the gene ends were 5 bases for V and 8 bases for J; bases not matched to a gene: 5. The CDR3 has 13 residues. DNA for the CDR3: TGTGCCAGCAGCAGCGACAGGGACGAAAAACTGTTTTTT. Protein sequence: CASSSDRDEKLFF.

V gene TRBV7-2 combines with J gene TRBJ2-5; the match to TRBD1 covers 9 bases. Germline V gene data show CDR1 as SGHTA and CDR2 as FQGNSA. The V segment lost 5 bases and the J segment 5 bases; nucleotides outside the gene matches: 6. The CDR3 is 14 amino acids. The CDR3 DNA reads as TGTGCCAGCAGCAGGGACAGGGCGTATGAGACCCAGTACTTC. Protein product: CASSRDRAYETQYF.

This chain links TRBV20-1 with TRBJ1-2; possible D gene TRBD1, 6 bases. V was trimmed by 5 bases and J by 0 bases, leaving 13 bases between them. The CDR3 has 14 residues. Per the germline V gene, CDR1 is DFQATT and CDR2 is SNEGSKA (reference sequence). This chain's CDR3 is CSAGVGGANYGYTF. CDR3 DNA sequence: TGCAGTGCTGGGGTAGGGGGAGCTAACTATGGCTACACCTTC.

Here the CDR3 DNA reads TGCAGCGTCGAGCGGGGGAGCTCCTACAATGAGCAGTTCTTC. It encodes CSVERGSSYNEQFF. The V gene is TRBV29-1, the J gene TRBJ2-1; TRBD2 agrees at 8 bases. The CDR3 is 14 residues long. Per germline, CDR1 SQVTM and CDR2 ANQGSEA. V shed 6 bases and J 0 bases; nucleotides not matched to a gene: 4.

J is TRBJ1-1 and V is TRBV12-3 or TRBV12-4; weak D call: TRBD1 (5 bases). The length of the CDR3 is 15 residues. V shed 7 bases and J shed 5 bases, with 20 bases lying between them. CDR3 nucleotides: TGTGCCAGCACCTCAGCGGCAGGGCTCGGAACTGAAGCTTTCTTT. It codes for CASTSAAGLGTEAFF.